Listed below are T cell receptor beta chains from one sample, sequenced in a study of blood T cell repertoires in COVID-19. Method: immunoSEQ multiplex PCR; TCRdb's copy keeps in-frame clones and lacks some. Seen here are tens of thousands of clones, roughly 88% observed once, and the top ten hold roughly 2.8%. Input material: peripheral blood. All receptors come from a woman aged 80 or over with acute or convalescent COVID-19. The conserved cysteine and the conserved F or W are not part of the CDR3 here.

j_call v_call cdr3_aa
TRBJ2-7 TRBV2 ASSERRVGQGFEQY
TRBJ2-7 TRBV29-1 SVRFSYEQY
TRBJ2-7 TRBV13 ASSSGLPRYEQY
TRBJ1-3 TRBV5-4 ASSHARQGDGNTIY
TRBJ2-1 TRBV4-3 ASSPVGGGYNEQF
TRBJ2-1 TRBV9 ASSVAPRSDEQF
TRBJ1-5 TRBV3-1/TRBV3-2 ASSPPGGPPQH
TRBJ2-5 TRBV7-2 ASSLRASGAGETQY
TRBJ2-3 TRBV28 ASVAGGTSTDTQY
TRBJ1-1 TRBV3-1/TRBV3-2 ASSPWGNTEAF
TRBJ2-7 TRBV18 ASSLPSSYEQY
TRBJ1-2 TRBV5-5 ASSLVLESGYT
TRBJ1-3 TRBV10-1 ASYTGTGSFSGNTIY
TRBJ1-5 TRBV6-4 ASSLRQGDQPQH
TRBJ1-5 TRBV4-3 ASSQATGGYPQH
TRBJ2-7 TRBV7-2 ASSLDGLAGYEQY
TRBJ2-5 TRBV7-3 ASSDSGQETQY
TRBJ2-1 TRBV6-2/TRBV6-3 ASSPVGQGYNEQF
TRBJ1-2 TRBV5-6 ASRRIQGDYGYT
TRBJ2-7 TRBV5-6 ASSFGTVTYEQY
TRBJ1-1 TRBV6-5 ASSYSLQGFAF
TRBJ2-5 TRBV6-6 ASSYLSGLETQY
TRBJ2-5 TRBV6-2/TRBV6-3 ASSARDSY
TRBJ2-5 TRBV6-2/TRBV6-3 ASSFQVLRETQY